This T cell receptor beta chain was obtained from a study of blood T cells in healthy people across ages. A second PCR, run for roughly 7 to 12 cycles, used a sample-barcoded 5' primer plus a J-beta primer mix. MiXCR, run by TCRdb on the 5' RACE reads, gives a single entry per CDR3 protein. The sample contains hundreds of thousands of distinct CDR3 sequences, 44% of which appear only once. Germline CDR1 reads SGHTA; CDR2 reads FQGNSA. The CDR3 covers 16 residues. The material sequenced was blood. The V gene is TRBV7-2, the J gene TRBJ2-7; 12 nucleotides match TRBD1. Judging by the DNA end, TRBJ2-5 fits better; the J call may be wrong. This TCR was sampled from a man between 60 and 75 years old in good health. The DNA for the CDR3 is TGTGCCAGCAGCTTTGGGGACAGGGGGCGCACGAAGACCCAGTACTTC. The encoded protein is CASSFGDRGRTKTQYF.